The 30 T cell receptor beta chains given below trace back to one sample, sequenced in a study of human T cells and chemical hapten exposure. Each CDR3 protein gets one entry after TCRdb re-called the RACE reads with MiXCR. This table holds some 340,000 distinct CDR3 sequences, around 7% found once. The time point here: patch test 1, 2 weeks after DPC sensitization. The treatment was: therapeutic diphenylcyclopropenone sensitization with weekly scalp DPC. The starting material was whole blood, obtained in connection with sensitization to the hapten diphenylcyclopropenone (DPC). The receptors derive from a woman under 30 with alopecia areata. Some clones in this sample may be carry-over from other donors' samples.

This chain connects TRBV12-3 or TRBV12-4 to TRBJ1-2, with D perhaps matching TRBD1 (5 bases). V lost 4 bases and J 5 bases, leaving 8 bases between the germline ends. The CDR3 spans 12 residues. CDR3 sequence: CASSYRIYGYTF. For the CDR3, the DNA is TGTGCCAGCAGTTACAGGATATATGGCTACACCTTC.

This clonotype was recorded at least ten times. CDR3 nucleotide sequence: TGCAGCGCCGACGGATTCGCTAGCGGGGGGAGCAATGAGCAGTTCTTC. Its protein product is CSADGFASGGSNEQFF. The gene calls are TRBV29-1 and TRBJ2-1; 11 bases agree with TRBD2. V gave up 7 bases and J gave up 6 bases; unmatched junction bases: 14. The CDR3 spans 16 residues. Looked up from germline, CDR1 is SQVTM and CDR2 is ANQGSEA.

This clonotype was seen at least ten times. V gene TRBV6-1 combines with J gene TRBJ1-1; 7 bases are shared with TRBD1. After removal of 6 bases from V and 0 bases from J, the junction contained 4 bases not matched to a gene. The CDR3 sequence is 14 residues long. Per the germline V gene, CDR1 is MNHNS and CDR2 is SASEGT. CDR3 region: CASSRTGMNTEAFF. In DNA, the CDR3 is TGTGCCAGCAGCAGGACAGGAATGAACACTGAAGCTTTCTTT.

This rearrangement joins TRBV7-9 to TRBJ2-3; 12 nucleotides line up with TRBD2. With V trimmed by 7 bases and J by 5 bases, 4 bases remained unmatched. Germline V gene sequence: CDR1 SEHNR, CDR2 FQNEAQ (reference sequence). CDR3 size: 14 residues. The CDR3 region is CASTLAGGQDTQYF. The CDR3 nucleotides read TGTGCCAGCACCCTAGCGGGGGGGCAAGATACGCAGTATTTT. Variable domain in full (rest from reference TRBV7-9 and TRBJ2-3): DTGVSQNPRHKITKRGQNVTFRCDPISEHNRLYWYRQTLGQGPEFLTYFQNEAQLEKSRLLSDRFSAERPKGSFSTLEIQRTEQGDSAMYLCASTLAGGQDTQYFGPGTRLTVL.

The sample holds a few counts of this clonotype. The V gene is TRBV29-1, the J gene TRBJ1-1, with a tentative D call TRBD1 (5 bases). The germline V gene encodes CDR1 SQVTM and CDR2 ANQGSEA. The CDR3 has 12 amino acids. V shed 4 bases and J shed 6 bases, with 12 bases lying between them. CDR3 loop: CSVVKRGSEAFF. CDR3 bases: TGCAGCGTTGTCAAAAGGGGATCTGAAGCTTTCTTT.

The chain couples TRBV10-3 to TRBJ2-7; 10 nucleotides match TRBD2. The CDR3 consists of 18 residues. The germline gives CDR1 ENHRY, CDR2 SYGVKD. V shed 3 bases and J 9 bases; nucleotides not matched to a gene: 20. CDR3 sequence: CAISDSGSSGGAQSGQYF. The CDR3 region has the DNA TGTGCCATCAGTGATTCTGGTTCTAGCGGGGGCGCTCAGAGTGGGCAGTACTTC.

This clonotype was counted only a few times. The chain uses TRBV7-6 and TRBJ2-3; 12 positions match TRBD2. Germline values: CDR1 SGHVS, CDR2 FNYEAQ. The CDR3 runs 17 residues. The J segment lost 6 bases and the V segment lost 4 bases, leaving 11 bases of the junction unmatched. The CDR3 DNA reads TGTGCCAGCAGCTCTGGCCCTCCTAGCGGGGGGGTTGATACGCAGTATTTT. It encodes CASSSGPPSGGVDTQYF. The full variable domain, completed using reference TRBV7-6 and TRBJ2-3, is GAGVSQSPRYKVTKRGQDVALRCDPISGHVSLYWYRQALGQGPEFLTYFNYEAQQDKSGLPNDRFSAERPEGSISTLTIQRTEQRDSAMYRCASSSGPPSGGVDTQYFGPGTRLTVL.

This clonotype appeared many times. This chain uses TRBV12-3 or TRBV12-4 with TRBJ2-7, with a weak D call TRBD2 (7 bases). The CDR3 has 14 amino acids. V lost 6 bases and J 2 bases, leaving 14 bases between the germline ends. The CDR3 region is CASRRGGGTYEQYF. DNA for the CDR3: TGTGCCAGCAGGAGGGGCGGGGGCACCTACGAGCAGTACTTC.

The table lists this clonotype with many counts. The CDR3 DNA follows: TGTGCCAGCAGTTATAAGGGGGCCTACGAGCAGTACTTC. This sequence encodes CASSYKGAYEQYF. The genes are TRBV6-5 and TRBJ2-7; D perhaps matches TRBD1 (6 bases). The CDR3 is made up of 13 amino acids. Germline V gene sequence: CDR1 MNHEY, CDR2 SVGAGI. The V gene lost 3 bases and the J gene lost 2 bases, with 8 bases spanning the gap.

The chain couples TRBV6-6 to TRBJ1-5; a weak D match, TRBD1 (6 bases). CDR1 MNHNY and CDR2 SVGAGI come from the germline V gene (reference sequence). The CDR3 runs 13 residues. V dropped 0 bases and J dropped 14 bases, with 14 bases sitting between them. The CDR3 nucleotides are TGTGCCAGCAGTTACTCAGGGTCGGGGGCTGAGCATTTT. Translating it yields CASSYSGSGAEHF.

The table lists this clonotype with a few counts. The chain recombines TRBV12-3 or TRBV12-4 with TRBJ2-3; 9 bases align to TRBD2. This CDR3 has 15 amino acids. J lost 4 bases, V lost 2 bases, and 4 bases had no gene match. CDR3 residues: CASSLRRGGSDTQYF. In nucleotides, the CDR3 is TGTGCCAGCAGTTTACGGCGGGGGGGTTCAGATACGCAGTATTTT.

The chain couples TRBV3-1 to TRBJ1-2; 10 nucleotides match TRBD1. V was pared by 2 bases and J by 2 bases, with 5 bases of the junction left unmatched. This CDR3 comprises 16 residues. Germline V lookup: CDR1 LGHDT, CDR2 YNNKEL (reference sequence). CDR3 in DNA: TGTGCCAGCAGCCAATACGGACAGGGGGGAAACTATGGCTACACCTTC. It codes for CASSQYGQGGNYGYTF. The complete variable domain, with remaining parts taken from reference TRBV3-1 and TRBJ1-2, reads DTAVSQTPKYLVTQMGNDKSIKCEQNLGHDTMYWYKQDSKKFLKIMFSYNNKELIINETVPNRFSPKSPDKAHLNLHINSLELGDSAVYFCASSQYGQGGNYGYTFGSGTRLTVV.

This clonotype was detected ten times or more. The rearrangement joins TRBV15 to TRBJ1-5, with a weak D call TRBD1 (6 bases). With 5 bases removed from V and 1 base from J, the gap between germline ends came to 21 bases. CDR3 length: 18 amino acids. Germline loops: CDR1 LNHNV, CDR2 YYDKDF (reference sequence). CDR3 sequence: CATSPGHFSKGSNQPQHF. Here the CDR3 DNA reads TGTGCCACCAGCCCGGGACACTTCTCAAAGGGGAGCAATCAGCCCCAGCATTTT.

This clonotype was detected only a few times. This rearrangement joins TRBV20-1 to TRBJ1-1; the match to TRBD1 covers 8 bases. There are 14 residues in the CDR3. The junction had 7 bases not matched to a gene; V was cut back by 3 bases and J by 4 bases. Germline values: CDR1 DFQATT, CDR2 SNEGSKA (reference sequence). CDR3 DNA: TGCAGTGCTAGGACAGGGGACCTTTCCACTGAAGCTTTCTTT. Its translation: CSARTGDLSTEAFF.

V and J are TRBV5-1 and TRBJ1-1, with unresolved D. The V end lost 0 bases, the J end lost 8 bases, and 8 bases lay between the germline ends. There are 12 residues in the CDR3. Germline V gives CDR1 SGHRS, CDR2 YFSETQ. The CDR3 loop is CASSLEDREAFF. CDR3 DNA: TGCGCCAGCAGCTTGGAGGATCGAGAAGCTTTCTTT.

This clonotype was seen only a few times. The rearrangement joins TRBV29-1 to TRBJ1-5, with 8 bases matching TRBD1. V lost 5 bases and J lost 6; bases outside the gene matches: 9. Germline V CDR1 and CDR2: SQVTM, ANQGSEA. This CDR3 comprises 14 residues. The CDR3 DNA follows: TGCAGCGTTTCAACCGACAGGGGAAGTCAGCCCCAGCATTTT. Translating it yields CSVSTDRGSQPQHF.

The chain joins TRBV4-3 to TRBJ2-7; maybe TRBD2 (7 bases). CDR1 is LGHNA, CDR2 YSLEER, per germline. The CDR3 spans 15 residues. V shed 0 bases and J shed 4 bases, with 13 bases lying between them. CDR3 sequence: CASSQEAGAGYEQYF. CDR3 coding DNA: TGCGCCAGCAGCCAAGAGGCGGGGGCGGGGTACGAGCAGTACTTC.

This clonotype was observed a handful of times. This sequence joins TRBV6-5 and TRBJ1-3; maybe TRBD1 (5 bases). Germline-derived CDR1 and CDR2 are MNHEY and SVGAGI. There are 15 residues in the CDR3. The germline V and J ends were trimmed by 7 bases and 1 base, with 14 bases remaining between them. This CDR3 reads CASTSQRGSGNTIYF. DNA for the CDR3: TGTGCCAGCACCTCACAACGGGGGTCTGGAAACACCATATATTTT.

This clonotype was recorded many times. CDR3 region: CASSQGGQYEQYF. In DNA, the CDR3 is TGTGCCAGCAGCCAAGGCGGGCAGTACGAGCAGTACTTC. The V gene is TRBV4-2, the J gene TRBJ2-7; D may be TRBD2 (5 bases). The CDR3 runs to 13 residues. CDR1 and CDR2 from the germline V gene are LGHNA and YNFKEQ. Trimming stripped 1 base from V and 4 bases from J, with 8 bases between.

This clonotype was recorded many times. V usage is TRBV6-5 and J usage is TRBJ2-2; 15 nucleotides line up with TRBD2. Losses at the gene ends were 7 bases for V and 0 bases for J; bases not matched to a gene: 3. This CDR3 contains 17 residues. Germline loops: CDR1 MNHEY, CDR2 SVGAGI. The CDR3 is CASTGLAGGPNTGELFF. CDR3 nucleotides: TGTGCCAGCACGGGACTAGCGGGGGGCCCGAACACCGGGGAGCTGTTTTTT.

The table lists this clonotype with a few counts. DNA of the CDR3: TGTGCCAGCAGGGCGTTCACTGACCTCAACACTGAAGCTTTCTTT. It translates to CASRAFTDLNTEAFF. The V call is TRBV2, the J call TRBJ1-1, with D unresolved. V shed 6 bases and J shed 2 bases, with 16 bases lying between them. The CDR3 consists of 15 residues. The germline V gene has CDR1 SNHLY and CDR2 FYNNEI.

This clonotype was counted only a few times. The V call is TRBV5-6, the J call TRBJ1-1; D unclear. V was trimmed by 0 bases and J by 3 bases, leaving 6 bases between them. There are 13 residues in the CDR3. Per the germline V gene, CDR1 is SGHDT and CDR2 is YYEEEE. This chain's CDR3 is CASSLAPHTEAFF. CDR3 DNA sequence: TGTGCCAGCAGCTTGGCACCGCACACTGAAGCTTTCTTT.

The table lists this clonotype with many counts. A read error may account for a junction end that differs from germline. The J gene is TRBJ2-1, the V gene TRBV7-7; no clear D gene. Germline loops: CDR1 SSHAT, CDR2 FNYEAQ (reference sequence). CDR3 length equals 14 residues. Here the CDR3 reads CASSPILITNEQFF. For the CDR3, the DNA is TGTGCTAGCAGCCCGATACTAATAACAAATGAGCAGTTCTTC.

The chain links TRBV20-1 to TRBJ1-4, with 9 nucleotides matching TRBD1. J gave up 10 bases and V 5 bases, and 11 bases lay outside the gene matches. The CDR3 covers 14 residues. Germline V gene sequence: CDR1 DFQATT, CDR2 SNEGSKA (reference sequence). CDR3 DNA: TGCAGTGCTTCTCCGGGACAGGGAGATCTAAAACTGTTTTTT. Its protein product is CSASPGQGDLKLFF.

The rearrangement uses TRBV3-1 and TRBJ1-1, with D maybe TRBD1 (5 bases). Germline lookup yields CDR1 LGHDT and CDR2 YNNKEL (reference sequence). Trimming left V 2 bases short and J 4 bases short, with 14 bases between. This CDR3 is 15 amino acids long. The CDR3 nucleotides are TGTGCCAGCAGCCAACAGGGTCCCCTGGGCACTGAAGCTTTCTTT. Residues: CASSQQGPLGTEAFF.

This clonotype showed up just a few times. The chain employs TRBV15 and TRBJ2-3; tentative D call: TRBD1 (6 bases). This CDR3 has 16 residues. Germline CDR1 reads LNHNV; CDR2 reads YYDKDF (reference sequence). V gave up 5 bases and J gave up 2 bases, with 17 bases separating them. The CDR3 loop reads CATSQGQDRSTDTQYF. Written as DNA, the CDR3 is TGTGCCACCAGCCAAGGCCAGGACAGATCCACAGATACGCAGTATTTT. The full variable domain, completed using reference TRBV15 and TRBJ2-3, is DAMVIQNPRYQVTQFGKPVTLSCSQTLNHNVMYWYQQKSSQAPKLLFHYYDKDFNNEADTPDNFQSRRPNTSFCFLDIRSPGLGDTAMYLCATSQGQDRSTDTQYFGPGTRLTVL.

This clonotype was counted many times. The chain employs TRBV12-3 or TRBV12-4 and TRBJ2-6; a weak D match, TRBD2 (5 bases). This CDR3 is 15 amino acids long. The V end lost 7 bases, the J end lost 2 bases, and 12 bases lay between the germline ends. The CDR3: CASKRSGTGANVLTF. CDR3 DNA: TGTGCCAGCAAGCGGTCCGGAACTGGGGCCAACGTCCTGACTTTC.

The table lists this clonotype with many counts. This sequence joins TRBV3-1 and TRBJ1-6; no reliable D call. V lost 4 bases and J 13 bases, leaving 11 bases between the germline ends. There are 12 residues in the CDR3. CDR1 and CDR2 from the germline V gene are LGHDT and YNNKEL (reference sequence). The CDR3 DNA sequence: TGTGCCAGCAGCCTGGACCTTGGGCCCCTCCACTTT. Translated: CASSLDLGPLHF.

This clonotype is a singleton in its sample. The chain uses TRBV11-2 and TRBJ2-2; a weak D match, TRBD1 (7 bases). The V gene's germline CDR1 is SGHAT and CDR2 FQNNGV. V was pared by 6 bases and J by 9 bases, with 14 bases between. This CDR3 is 13 amino acids long. The CDR3 DNA sequence: TGTGCCAGCAGTTTTCAGGGGGGCCGGGAGCTGTTTTTT. Residues: CASSFQGGRELFF.

This clonotype was counted between two and nine times. The V gene is TRBV20-1, the J gene TRBJ2-2; 8 bases are a match to TRBD1. CDR1 is DFQATT, CDR2 SNEGSKA, per germline (reference sequence). The junction had 3 bases not matched to a gene; V was cut back by 3 bases and J by 0 bases. This CDR3 is 15 amino acids long. CDR3 protein: CSASAQGANTGELFF. CDR3 nucleotides: TGCAGTGCTAGCGCACAGGGGGCGAACACCGGGGAGCTGTTTTTT.